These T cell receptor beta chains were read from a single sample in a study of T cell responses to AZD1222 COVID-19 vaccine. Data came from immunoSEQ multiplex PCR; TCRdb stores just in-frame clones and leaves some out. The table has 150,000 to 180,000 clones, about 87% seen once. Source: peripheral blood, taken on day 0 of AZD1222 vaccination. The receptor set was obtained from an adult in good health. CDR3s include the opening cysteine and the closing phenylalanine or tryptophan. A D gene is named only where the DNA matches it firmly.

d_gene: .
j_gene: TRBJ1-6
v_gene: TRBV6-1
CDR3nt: TGTGCCAGCAGTGAAGCAGGCGGAGTCCGGGCCAATTCACCCCTCCACTTT
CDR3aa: CASSEAGGVRANSPLHF

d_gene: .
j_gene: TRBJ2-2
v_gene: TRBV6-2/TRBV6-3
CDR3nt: TGTGCCAGCAGTCGTAGTAGGGGGACCGGGGAGCTGTTTTTT
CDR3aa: CASSRSRGTGELFF

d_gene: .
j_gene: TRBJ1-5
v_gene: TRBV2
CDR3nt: TGTGCCAGCAAGGGGGGTATCGAACAATATCGGCCCCAGCATTTT
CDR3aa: CASKGGIEQYRPQHF

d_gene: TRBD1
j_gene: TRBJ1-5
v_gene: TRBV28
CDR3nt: TGTGCCAGCAGAGGACAGGGCCTGAACAATCAGCCCCAGCATTTT
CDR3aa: CASRGQGLNNQPQHF

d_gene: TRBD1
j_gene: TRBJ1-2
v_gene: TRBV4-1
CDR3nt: TGCGCCAGCAGCCAAGCCCGACAGGGGTCGGGTAACTATGGCTACACCTTC
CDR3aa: CASSQARQGSGNYGYTF

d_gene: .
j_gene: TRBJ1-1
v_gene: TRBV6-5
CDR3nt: TGTGCCAGCAGTTACTCGACCCCAGGGAGCGGGACTGAAGCTTTCTTT
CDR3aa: CASSYSTPGSGTEAFF

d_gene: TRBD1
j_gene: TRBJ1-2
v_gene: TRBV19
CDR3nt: TGTGCCAGTATGAGCGGAGGGACAGGGGGCTATGGCTACACCTTC
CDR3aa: CASMSGGTGGYGYTF

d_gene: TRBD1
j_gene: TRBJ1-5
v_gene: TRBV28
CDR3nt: TGTGCCAGCCGCTCCCAGGGGGATAGCAATCAGCCCCAGCATTTT
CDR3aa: CASRSQGDSNQPQHF

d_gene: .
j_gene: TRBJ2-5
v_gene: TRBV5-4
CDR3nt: TGTGCCAGCAGCTGGGTTAGCCAAGAGACCCAGTACTTC
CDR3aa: CASSWVSQETQYF

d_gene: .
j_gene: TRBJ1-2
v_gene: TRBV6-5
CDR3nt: TGTGCCAGCACCTCGTCGGGGGCAGGGTATGGCTACACCTTC
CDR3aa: CASTSSGAGYGYTF